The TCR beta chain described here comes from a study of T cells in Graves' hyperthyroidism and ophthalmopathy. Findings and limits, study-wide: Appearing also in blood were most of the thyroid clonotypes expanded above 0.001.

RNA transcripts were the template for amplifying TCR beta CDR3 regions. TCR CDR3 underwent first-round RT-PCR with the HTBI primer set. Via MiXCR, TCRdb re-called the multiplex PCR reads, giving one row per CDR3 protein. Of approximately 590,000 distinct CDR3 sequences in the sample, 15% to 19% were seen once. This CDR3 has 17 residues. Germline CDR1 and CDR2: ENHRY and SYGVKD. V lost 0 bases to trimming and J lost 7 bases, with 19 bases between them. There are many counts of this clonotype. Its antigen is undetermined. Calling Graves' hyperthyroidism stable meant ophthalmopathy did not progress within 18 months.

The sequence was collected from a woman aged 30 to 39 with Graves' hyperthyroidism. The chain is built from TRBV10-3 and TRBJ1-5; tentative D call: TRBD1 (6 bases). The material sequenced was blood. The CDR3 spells CAISESLWAGVDQPQHF. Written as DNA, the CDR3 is TGTGCCATCAGTGAGTCGTTGTGGGCAGGGGTTGACCAGCCCCAGCATTTT.